The entry below gives a single TCR beta chain sequence along with its context. TCRdb processed the 5' RACE reads anew with MiXCR; each CDR3 protein has one entry. The sample has tens of thousands of distinct CDR3 sequences, around 10% seen once. The data are from a study of early T cells in non-severe SARS-CoV-2 infection. Germline CDR1 and CDR2: GTSNPN and SVGIG (reference sequence). CDR3 size: 13 residues. V lost 2 bases and J lost 6, with 8 bases in between. This sample comprised whole blood, obtained at baseline. The chain couples TRBV30 to TRBJ1-6; D ambiguous. The receptor comes from an adult who was a healthcare worker with PCR-confirmed SARS-CoV-2 infection or an uninfected control (not recorded which). CDR3 amino acids: CAWSQEGNSPLHF. The CDR3 coding sequence is TGTGCCTGGAGTCAGGAGGGTAATTCACCCCTCCACTTT.